The 21 T cell receptor beta chains below all came from one sample that was sequenced in a study of human T cells and chemical hapten exposure. Regarding time point: patch test 2, 6 weeks after DPC sensitization. As for treatment: therapeutic diphenylcyclopropenone sensitization with weekly scalp DPC. TCRdb reprocessed the RACE reads via MiXCR and lists one record per CDR3 protein. Of 110,000 or so distinct CDR3 sequences detected, less than 10% appear once; the ten largest clones hold about 3%. The sample in question was whole blood, obtained in connection with sensitization to the hapten diphenylcyclopropenone (DPC). Receptors were obtained from a woman between 40 and 50 years old with alopecia areata. Some clones in this sample may be carry-over from other donors' samples.

Only a few counts were recorded for this clonotype. The gene calls are TRBV6-2 or TRBV6-3 and TRBJ1-2; D unclear. V was trimmed by 5 bases and J by 1 base, leaving 5 bases between them. This CDR3 contains 12 residues. Germline V lookup: CDR1 MNHEY, CDR2 SVGEGT. DNA for the CDR3: TGTGCCAGCAGTCGGATTAACTATGGCTACACCTTC. Its translation is CASSRINYGYTF.

This clonotype was recorded at least ten times. The genes are TRBV9 and TRBJ2-3; a weak D match, TRBD2 (6 bases). Trimming removed 4 bases at V and 3 bases at J, with 12 bases between. Germline CDR1 SGDLS, CDR2 YYNGEE. The length of the CDR3 is 14 residues. The CDR3 spells CASSPLAGTDTQYF. The CDR3, as DNA: TGTGCCAGCAGCCCCCTCGCGGGGACAGATACGCAGTATTTT.

The V call is TRBV11-3, the J call TRBJ2-3; D is uncertain. CDR1 and CDR2 (germline): SGHNT, YENEEA. The CDR3 has 14 residues. The V end was cut by 5 bases, the J end by 3 bases, with 12 bases between. This CDR3 reads CASSRDSKTDTQYF. The CDR3 DNA is TGTGCCAGCAGCCGAGATTCAAAAACAGATACGCAGTATTTT.

There are a few counts of this clonotype. V usage is TRBV29-1 and J usage is TRBJ1-1; 8 bases are a match to TRBD1. Trimming cost V 7 bases and J 5 bases; bases outside gene matches: 9. Germline values: CDR1 SQVTM, CDR2 ANQGSEA. The CDR3 extends over 13 amino acids. Written as DNA, the CDR3 is TGCAGCGCTCAGGACAGGGCGGTAACTGAAGCTTTCTTT. This codes for CSAQDRAVTEAFF. Drawing the rest from reference TRBV29-1 and TRBJ1-1, the complete variable domain is SAVISQKPSRDICQRGTSLTIQCQVDSQVTMMFWYRQQPGQSLTLIATANQGSEATYESGFVIDKFPISRPNLTFSTLTVSNMSPEDSSIYLCSAQDRAVTEAFFGQGTRLTVV.

This clonotype was detected only a few times. CDR3 sequence reads: CASSPRGGHGELFF. The CDR3 bases are TGTGCCAGTAGCCCGAGGGGGGGGCACGGGGAGCTGTTTTTT. This rearrangement joins TRBV19 to TRBJ2-2, with D perhaps matching TRBD2 (7 bases). Trimming shortened V by 6 bases and J by 7 bases, and 15 bases separated the two germline ends. Looked up from germline, CDR1 is LNHDA and CDR2 is SQIVND (reference sequence). This CDR3 has 14 residues.

The table lists this clonotype with a few counts. CDR3 protein: CASSFPDSYQETQYF. The DNA of the CDR3 is TGTGCCAGCAGTTTCCCGGACAGCTACCAAGAGACCCAGTACTTC. This chain uses TRBV28 with TRBJ2-5, with a weak D call TRBD1 (6 bases). Germline lookup yields CDR1 MDHEN and CDR2 SYDVKM. V was clipped by 3 bases and J by 0 bases, with 11 bases between them. The CDR3 has 15 amino acids. The variable domain in full, completed from reference TRBV28 and TRBJ2-5, reads DVKVTQSSRYLVKRTGEKVFLECVQDMDHENMFWYRQDPGLGLRLIYFSYDVKMKEKGDIPEGYSVSREKKERFSLILESASTNQTSMYLCASSFPDSYQETQYFGPGTRLLVL.

Of note for this clonotype: Given a much more abundant clone one base away, this may be a read error. The chain carries TRBV5-1 and TRBJ2-5, with 9 bases lining up with TRBD2. Germline lookup yields CDR1 SGHRS and CDR2 YFSETQ. Trimming took 1 base from V and 5 from J; bases not matched to a gene: 12. The CDR3 length is 17 residues. CDR3: CASSLFGTSGGSETQYF. CDR3 nucleotide sequence: TGCGCCAGCAGCTTGTTTGGCACCAGCGGGGGGAGTGAGACCCAGTACTTC.

This clonotype has just a few counts. The V gene is TRBV7-2, the J gene TRBJ2-5; 7 nucleotides match TRBD1. The V segment lost 3 bases and the J segment 0 bases; nucleotides outside the gene matches: 10. Germline V gene data show CDR1 as SGHTA and CDR2 as FQGNSA. There are 17 residues in the CDR3. As DNA, the CDR3 is TGTGCCAGCAGCTTCCGGACAGGAGCCCTGTACCAAGAGACCCAGTACTTC. It translates to CASSFRTGALYQETQYF.

This clonotype occurred a few times. The chain joins TRBV23-1 to TRBJ2-3; 9 bases align to TRBD1. TRBV23-1 is reported as an ORF; its role is uncertain. J lost 2 bases, V lost 7 bases, and 10 bases had no gene match. The CDR3 sequence is 16 residues long. CDR3 region: CASNRPGTGTTDTQYF. CDR3 in DNA: TGCGCCAGCAACCGGCCTGGGACAGGGACCACAGATACGCAGTATTTT.

This clonotype has more than one count but fewer than ten. The chain combines TRBV18 with TRBJ1-1; D remains unclear. CDR1 and CDR2 from the germline V gene are KGHSH and LQKENI. CDR3 size: 14 residues. With 2 bases removed from V and 2 bases from J, the gap between germline ends came to 9 bases. As DNA, the CDR3 is TGTGCCAGCTCACCAGTGCAGATCAACACTGAAGCTTTCTTT. Residues: CASSPVQINTEAFF.

This clonotype was seen only a few times. The rearrangement uses TRBV7-2 and TRBJ1-6; D remains unclear. This CDR3 is built from 13 residues. The germline V and J ends were trimmed by 1 base and 13 bases, with 11 bases remaining between them. Germline V gene lookup returns CDR1 SGHTA and CDR2 FQGNSA. CDR3 sequence reads: CASSLGGAAPLHF. DNA of the CDR3: TGTGCCAGCAGCTTAGGCGGTGCTGCTCCCCTCCACTTT.

This clonotype was counted ten times or more. The rearrangement links TRBV12-3 or TRBV12-4 to TRBJ1-5, with D tentatively TRBD1 (5 bases). CDR3 length: 13 amino acids. Trimming cost V 6 bases and J 9 bases, with 15 bases left between them. The CDR3 region is CASSQTHGGPQHF. The CDR3 nucleotides read TGTGCCAGCAGCCAGACGCATGGGGGGCCCCAGCATTTT.

There are many counts of this clonotype. This chain links TRBV11-2 with TRBJ2-1, with 15 bases aligning to TRBD2. Germline CDR1 reads SGHAT; CDR2 reads FQNNGV. V was pared by 3 bases and J by 7 bases, with 7 bases of the junction left unmatched. This CDR3 is 17 amino acids long. The CDR3 DNA is TGTGCCAGCAGCTTGGACGGACTAGCGGGGGGGCTAAATGAGCAGTTCTTC. Its translation is CASSLDGLAGGLNEQFF. The full variable domain, its missing parts supplied by reference TRBV11-2 and TRBJ2-1, is EAGVAQSPRYKIIEKRQSVAFWCNPISGHATLYWYQQILGQGPKLLIQFQNNGVVDDSQLPKDRFSAERLKGVDSTLKIQPAKLEDSAVYLCASSLDGLAGGLNEQFFGPGTRLTVL.

This clonotype has just a few counts. This chain connects TRBV19 to TRBJ2-7, with D tentatively TRBD2 (7 bases). Germline CDR1 is LNHDA and CDR2 is SQIVND (reference sequence). With 3 bases removed from V and 2 bases from J, the gap between germline ends came to 14 bases. The CDR3 spans 15 residues. CDR3 coding DNA: TGTGCCAGTAGTATCTCGGGGGGCTCTACCTACGAGCAGTACTTC. Encoded protein: CASSISGGSTYEQYF.

This clonotype was found many times. At one end, the junction sequence differs from germline, possibly due to a read error. This chain connects TRBV6-4 to TRBJ2-3; D assignment may be TRBD1 or TRBD2 (5 bases each). CDR3 length equals 16 residues. Germline V CDR1 and CDR2: MRHNA, SNTAGT. The CDR3 DNA follows: TGCGCCAGCAGTGAGGCCCTGGGGGATGGTACAGATACGCAGTATTTT. It codes for CASSEALGDGTDTQYF.

This clonotype was seen more than once but under ten times. The chain carries TRBV12-3 or TRBV12-4 and TRBJ1-2; tentatively, D is TRBD1 (6 bases). There are 15 residues in the CDR3. Between the trimmed V and J ends, which lost 4 bases and 4 bases, there was a span of 16 bases. The chain's CDR3 is CASSSGRDTRYGYTF. CDR3 nucleotides: TGTGCCAGCAGTTCAGGCCGGGACACGCGCTATGGCTACACCTTC.

This clonotype was picked up many times. The V call is TRBV7-2, the J call TRBJ1-5; D call uncertain. With 5 bases removed from V and 0 bases from J, the gap between germline ends came to 5 bases. The CDR3 has 13 amino acids. The germline V gene has CDR1 SGHTA and CDR2 FQGNSA. CDR3 residues: CASSRYSNQPQHF. The CDR3 DNA reads TGTGCCAGCAGCCGTTATAGCAATCAGCCCCAGCATTTT.

In this sample, this clonotype turned up many times. This chain joins TRBV7-2 and TRBJ1-1, with TRBD1 matching 9 bases. The CDR3 has 14 amino acids. V shed 5 bases, J shed 7 bases, and the junction held 8 bases outside the gene matches. Germline CDR1 reads SGHTA; CDR2 reads FQGNSA. The CDR3 DNA reads TGTGCCAGCAGCAGACTTGACAGGGGGAGTGAAGCTTTCTTT. Protein product: CASSRLDRGSEAFF.

Only a few counts were recorded for this clonotype. The J gene is TRBJ1-1, the V gene TRBV6-1; D unresolved. V was shortened by 6 bases and J by 0 bases, with 11 bases between the two germline ends. The CDR3 loop spans 14 amino acids. From germline, CDR1 is MNHNS and CDR2 SASEGT. The CDR3 sequence: CASSFPSLNTEAFF. Written as DNA, the CDR3 is TGTGCCAGCAGCTTCCCCTCCCTGAACACTGAAGCTTTCTTT.

Many counts were recorded for this clonotype. The chain has TRBV2 and TRBJ2-7, with TRBD2 matching 8 bases. The length of the CDR3 is 16 residues. CDR1 SNHLY and CDR2 FYNNEI come from the germline V gene. Trimming took 0 bases from V and 0 from J; bases not matched to a gene: 4. The CDR3: CASSEASAGGSYEQYF. Written as DNA, the CDR3 is TGTGCCAGCAGTGAAGCGTCTGCGGGGGGCTCCTACGAGCAGTACTTC.

This clonotype was recorded a few times. The chain links TRBV20-1 to TRBJ2-5; D is possibly TRBD1 (5 bases). Deletions cut 3 bases from V and 8 bases from J, with 22 bases between. This CDR3 has 15 amino acids. The germline CDR1 and CDR2 sequences are DFQATT and SNEGSKA (reference sequence). The CDR3 here is CSASDPPGQGFTQYF. CDR3 bases: TGCAGTGCTAGTGATCCTCCCGGACAAGGGTTTACCCAGTACTTC.